This TCR beta chain is from a study of Graves' ophthalmopathy and Graves' hyperthyroidism. As for the study in general: Cases classed as stable hyperthyroidism had no ophthalmopathy within 18 months of follow-up.

As the template, RNA transcripts were used to amplify TCR beta CDR3 regions. RT-PCR with HTBI primers came first, then second-round multiplex PCR. From the multiplex PCR reads, TCRdb called clonotypes with MiXCR, one entry per CDR3 protein. The data hold over a million distinct CDR3 sequences, with about 36% observed a single time. Study-level points and caveats: It was with around 71% sensitivity and around 75% specificity that the model predicted ophthalmopathy progression.

CDR1 is MNHEY, CDR2 SVGAGI, per germline. Trimming removed 10 bases from V and 1 base from J, with 10 bases in between. This CDR3 has 12 amino acids. None of the included patients had other autoimmune diseases, uncontrolled infections, pregnancy or lactation, as these led to exclusion. Reliance was placed on clinical symptoms, serum thyroxine, TRAb, thyroid ultrasound and orbital computed tomography for diagnosis. This clonotype was seen many times. Its matching antigen is unknown. The specimen sequenced was peripheral blood or thyroid tissue (not recorded which). This TCR derives from an adult man with Graves' hyperthyroidism. The rearrangement uses TRBV6-5 and TRBJ1-1; weak D call: TRBD1 (6 bases). The DNA of the CDR3 is TGTGCCAACAGGGCCTCGAACACTGAAGCTTTCTTT. It yields the protein CANRASNTEAFF.